The 19 T cell receptor beta chains below all came from one sample that was sequenced in a study of regulatory T cells in long-lasting Graves disease. Stated time point: newly diagnosed GD, antithyroid drugs for less than 3 months. Generation of the TCR library employed RNA extracted from PBMCs. With iRepertoire HTBI primers and Arm-PCR of CDR3 regions, TCR beta libraries were built. TCRdb ran MiXCR on the multiplex PCR reads and lists one entry per CDR3 protein. The sample records approximately 270,000 distinct CDR3 sequences, about 17% being singletons. The same sample was also used in a study of T cells in Graves' hyperthyroidism and ophthalmopathy.

Sequences were derived from peripheral blood mononuclear cells (PBMCs), sampled at new diagnosis, from a patient treated with antithyroid drugs. These receptors were taken from a woman in her twenties or thirties with Graves disease.

This clonotype was recorded many times. The chain has TRBV10-2 and TRBJ1-2, with a tentative D call TRBD1 (5 bases). Trimming removed 3 bases at V and 4 bases at J, with 15 bases between. CDR3 length equals 15 residues. CDR1 and CDR2 from the germline V gene are WSHSY and SAAADI. This chain's CDR3 is CASSDQDTGGYGYTF. CDR3 nucleotides: TGCGCCAGCAGTGACCAGGACACGGGGGGCTATGGCTACACCTTC.

Turning to this clonotype: A much larger clonotype is one base distant, so this may be a read error. The rearrangement links TRBV6-2 or TRBV6-3 to TRBJ1-2, with D maybe TRBD1 (5 bases). This CDR3 contains 13 residues. V was shortened by 5 bases and J by 4 bases, with 11 bases between the two germline ends. CDR1 and CDR2 (germline): MNHEY, SVGEGT. CDR3 amino acids: CASSEDSAYGYTF. DNA for the CDR3: TGTGCCAGCAGTGAAGACAGCGCCTATGGCTACACCTTC.

In this sample, this clonotype turned up many times. The V call is TRBV5-1, the J call TRBJ1-2; D unclear. Germline CDR1 and CDR2: SGHRS and YFSETQ. The CDR3 totals 14 residues. V lost 1 base and J lost 0, with 7 bases in between. CDR3 residues: CASSLSITNYGYTF. The CDR3 DNA sequence: TGCGCCAGCAGCTTGTCAATTACTAACTATGGCTACACCTTC.

Many counts were recorded for this clonotype. This chain links TRBV3-1 with TRBJ2-3, with no clear D. Trimming removed 0 bases at V and 4 bases at J, with 5 bases between. This CDR3 comprises 13 residues. The germline CDR1 and CDR2 sequences are LGHDT and YNNKEL (reference sequence). CDR3 sequence (DNA): TGTGCCAGCAGCCAAGACCCCCCAGATACGCAGTATTTT. This sequence encodes CASSQDPPDTQYF.

In its sample, this clonotype was seen many times. This rearrangement joins TRBV6-1 to TRBJ2-3, with no clear D. Germline assignment: CDR1 MNHNS and CDR2 SASEGT. This CDR3 has 11 amino acids. V shed 4 bases and J shed 11 bases, with 10 bases lying between them. The CDR3 loop is CASSGDDRQYF. The CDR3 nucleotides are TGTGCCAGCAGTGGGGATGATCGGCAGTATTTT.

This clonotype was picked up a small number of times. The gene calls are TRBV29-1 and TRBJ1-1, with no clear D. The germline CDR1 and CDR2 sequences are SQVTM and ANQGSEA. This CDR3 region has 13 residues. The germline V and J ends were trimmed by 0 bases and 2 bases, with 7 bases remaining between them. The CDR3 loop reads CSVEDYTNTEAFF. The CDR3 DNA reads TGCAGCGTTGAAGATTACACAAACACTGAAGCTTTCTTT.

This clonotype was seen ten or more times. This chain connects TRBV18 to TRBJ2-1; 9 nucleotides line up with TRBD1. The trim removed 3 bases at V and 6 bases at J, leaving 6 bases unmatched. Germline V gives CDR1 KGHSH, CDR2 LQKENI. This CDR3 has 15 residues. The CDR3 sequence is CASSPDRGGGNEQFF. The CDR3 region has the DNA TGTGCCAGCTCACCGGACAGGGGAGGCGGCAATGAGCAGTTCTTC.

This clonotype was counted at least ten times. The chain has TRBV15 and TRBJ1-2; D is ambiguous. Per the germline V gene, CDR1 is LNHNV and CDR2 is YYDKDF (reference sequence). V was trimmed by 1 base and J by 3 bases, leaving 12 bases between them. The CDR3 loop spans 15 amino acids. The CDR3 is CATSRGGDEYYGYTF. As DNA, the CDR3 is TGTGCCACCAGCAGAGGCGGAGACGAATACTATGGCTACACCTTC.

This clonotype was observed many times. This rearrangement joins TRBV28 to TRBJ2-1, with 15 bases matching TRBD2. CDR1 is MDHEN and CDR2 is SYDVKM in the germline V gene. The CDR3 consists of 16 residues. V dropped 6 bases and J dropped 6; count of bases not matched to a gene: 6. As DNA, the CDR3 is TGTGCCAGCAGCTTAGGGACTAGCGGGGGGACCAATGAGCAGTTCTTC. Translation gives CASSLGTSGGTNEQFF. Supplemented by reference TRBV28 and TRBJ2-1, the full variable domain reads DVKVTQSSRYLVKRTGEKVFLECVQDMDHENMFWYRQDPGLGLRLIYFSYDVKMKEKGDIPEGYSVSREKKERFSLILESASTNQTSMYLCASSLGTSGGTNEQFFGPGTRLTVL.

With regard to this clonotype: This clone may be a read error of a much larger clone one base away. The rearrangement joins TRBV5-1 to TRBJ2-3, with D possibly matching TRBD2 (5 bases). V dropped 5 bases and J dropped 10 bases, with 17 bases sitting between them. The germline V gene encodes CDR1 SGHRS and CDR2 YFSETQ. The CDR3 extends over 13 amino acids. CDR3 protein: CASSAAGADAQYF. The CDR3 bases are TGCGCCAGCAGTGCCGCGGGCGCCGATGCGCAGTATTTT.

This clonotype came up many times. The chain joins TRBV7-9 to TRBJ2-1; possibly TRBD1 for D (6 bases). The CDR3 has 14 amino acids. Germline lookup yields CDR1 SEHNR and CDR2 FQNEAQ (reference sequence). V lost 4 bases to trimming and J lost 1 base, with 8 bases between them. The CDR3 nucleotides read TGTGCCAGCAGCTCCGGACAGTCCTACAATGAGCAGTTCTTC. It translates to CASSSGQSYNEQFF. The full variable domain, its missing parts supplied by reference TRBV7-9 and TRBJ2-1, is DTGVSQNPRHKITKRGQNVTFRCDPISEHNRLYWYRQTLGQGPEFLTYFQNEAQLEKSRLLSDRFSAERPKGSFSTLEIQRTEQGDSAMYLCASSSGQSYNEQFFGPGTRLTVL.

The table lists this clonotype with many counts. The DNA for the CDR3 is TGTGCCAGCAGATCACCTCCGGGACAGGTACAGTTCTTC. Its translation: CASRSPPGQVQFF. The J gene is TRBJ2-1, the V gene TRBV6-1; 8 bases are shared with TRBD1. The ends lost 6 bases at V and 13 bases at J; junction bases unmatched: 11. The CDR3 loop spans 13 amino acids. Germline assignment: CDR1 MNHNS and CDR2 SASEGT.

In this sample, this clonotype turned up many times. The V call is TRBV20-1, the J call TRBJ2-3, with TRBD2 identical over 8 bases. Unmatched junction bases numbered 5, after V lost 3 bases and J lost 0 bases. Germline V gene sequence: CDR1 DFQATT, CDR2 SNEGSKA (reference sequence). The CDR3 runs to 15 residues. Here the CDR3 DNA reads TGCAGTGCTAGCAGGACTAGCTTTAGCACAGATACGCAGTATTTT. Residues: CSASRTSFSTDTQYF.

This clonotype came up many times. The chain uses TRBV2 and TRBJ2-2, with TRBD1 matching 9 bases. The germline V gene encodes CDR1 SNHLY and CDR2 FYNNEI. The length of the CDR3 is 13 residues. Trimming removed 11 bases from V and 4 bases from J; junction bases left unmatched: 5. Here the CDR3 DNA reads TGTGCCCGTACAGGGGGCTCCACCGGGGAGCTGTTTTTT. Translation gives CARTGGSTGELFF.

At least ten counts were recorded for this clonotype. The chain couples TRBV25-1 to TRBJ1-1, with D perhaps matching TRBD1 (6 bases). The CDR3 runs to 14 residues. V dropped 4 bases and J dropped 4 bases, with 13 bases sitting between them. CDR1 and CDR2 from the germline V gene are MGHDK and SYGVNS. CDR3 sequence: CASSAPGESTEAFF. The CDR3 nucleotides read TGTGCCAGCAGTGCCCCAGGGGAGAGCACTGAAGCTTTCTTT. The full variable domain, with the rest looked up from reference TRBV25-1 and TRBJ1-1, is EADIYQTPRYLVIGTGKKITLECSQTMGHDKMYWYQQDPGMELHLIHYSYGVNSTEKGDLSSESTVSRIRTEHFPLTLESARPSHTSQYLCASSAPGESTEAFFGQGTRLTVV.

This clonotype occurred many times. V is TRBV19 and J is TRBJ1-5; D is unresolved. CDR1 is LNHDA, CDR2 SQIVND, per germline (reference sequence). This CDR3 comprises 14 residues. V shed 3 bases and J shed 4 bases, with 10 bases lying between them. CDR3: CASSISRENQPQHF. In DNA form, the CDR3 reads TGTGCCAGTAGTATTTCTAGGGAAAATCAGCCCCAGCATTTT.

This CDR3 reads CASSLTGAGEQYF. The CDR3 DNA is TGTGCCAGCAGCTTGACAGGGGCAGGCGAGCAGTACTTC. The chain couples TRBV7-9 to TRBJ2-7; 8 nucleotides line up with TRBD1. CDR3 length: 13 amino acids. CDR1 is SEHNR, CDR2 FQNEAQ, per germline (reference sequence). J gave up 6 bases and V 3 bases, and 4 bases lay outside the gene matches.

This clonotype was detected ten times or more. The V and J genes are TRBV12-3 or TRBV12-4 and TRBJ1-2, with TRBD1 as a possible D gene (6 bases). The CDR3 spans 13 residues. V shed 0 bases and J shed 8 bases, with 10 bases lying between them. The CDR3 DNA reads TGTGCCAGCAGTTTAGCTCAGGGGTTAGGCTACACCTTC. Its translation is CASSLAQGLGYTF.

This clonotype was detected many times. This sequence joins TRBV5-6 and TRBJ1-2; D may be TRBD1 (5 bases). The ends were cut back, 3 bases at V and 8 bases at J, with 26 bases in the middle. Germline CDR1 and CDR2: SGHDT and YYEEEE. CDR3 length equals 17 residues. CDR3 sequence: CASSSPSPERGTEGYTF. The DNA for the CDR3 is TGTGCCAGCAGCTCCCCCTCTCCAGAAAGGGGAACGGAAGGCTACACCTTC.